This T cell receptor beta chain is drawn from a study of early T cells in non-severe SARS-CoV-2 infection. In the study overall: Sequencing was performed on bulk RNA from unsorted whole blood, leaving chains unpaired. General study findings and limits: VDJdb-based annotation leaned toward anti-spike CD8 responses and missed private and CD4 specificities.

Attachment of unique molecular identifiers was made to individual cDNA molecules. MiXCR, applied by TCRdb to the 5' RACE reads, yields one record per CDR3 protein. The table lists tens of thousands of distinct CDR3 sequences, roughly an eighth of them singletons. This clonotype turned up a few times. Antigen unknown. The CDR3 covers 15 residues. After removal of 3 bases from V and 2 bases from J, the junction contained 3 bases not matched to a gene. Per germline, CDR1 MDHEN and CDR2 SYDVKM. The chain recombines TRBV28 with TRBJ2-7, with 11 bases matching TRBD2. The TCR comes from an adult who was a healthcare worker with PCR-confirmed SARS-CoV-2 infection or an uninfected control (not recorded which). The source material was whole blood. The CDR3 protein is CASSLLAGGAYEQYF. The CDR3 DNA is TGTGCCAGCAGTTTGTTAGCGGGAGGGGCCTACGAGCAGTACTTC.